What follows are 11 T cell receptor beta chains derived from one specimen sequenced in a study of T cells in Graves' hyperthyroidism and ophthalmopathy. Researchers amplified the TCR beta CDR3 regions from RNA transcripts. Primed by the HTBI set, a first-round RT-PCR was run on the TCR CDR3. TCRdb used MiXCR to reprocess the multiplex PCR reads, holding one entry per CDR3 protein. The table has around 540,000 distinct CDR3 sequences, about 45% seen once. Sequencing was performed on peripheral blood or thyroid tissue (not recorded which). All receptors come from a woman under 30 with Graves' hyperthyroidism.

This clonotype was picked up a small number of times. The chain is built from TRBV2 and TRBJ1-4; possible D gene TRBD1, 5 bases. CDR3 length: 16 amino acids. V was cut by 6 bases and J by 2 bases, with 16 bases left in between. Germline values: CDR1 SNHLY, CDR2 FYNNEI. Here the CDR3 DNA reads TGTGCCAGCAGCCGAGGCGGGGGGATTACTAATGAAAAACTGTTTTTT. As protein: CASSRGGGITNEKLFF.

This clonotype has at least ten counts. V gene TRBV10-3 combines with J gene TRBJ1-2, with D possibly being TRBD1 (6 bases). The V and J ends lost 7 bases and 8 bases respectively, with 11 bases between them. The germline V gene encodes CDR1 ENHRY and CDR2 SYGVKD. CDR3 length: 11 residues. CDR3 nucleotides: TGTGCCATCAAACAGGGTGAGGGCTACACCTTC. Protein sequence: CAIKQGEGYTF.

This clonotype occurred many times. This chain links TRBV7-9 with TRBJ2-5; D remains ambiguous. The germline gives CDR1 SEHNR, CDR2 FQNEAQ (reference sequence). The CDR3 is made up of 11 amino acids. Deletions cut 6 bases from V and 7 bases from J, with 9 bases between. This CDR3 is CASSLSGTQYF. CDR3 nucleotides: TGTGCCAGCAGTCTCTCAGGGACCCAGTACTTC.

The CDR3 spells CASSLVGGTGGNEQYF. CDR3 sequence (DNA): TGTGCCAGCAGCTTAGTTGGTGGGACAGGGGGCAACGAGCAGTACTTC. This chain joins TRBV7-3 and TRBJ2-7, with TRBD1 matching over 12 bases. CDR1 is SGHTA and CDR2 is FQGTGA in the germline V gene. The CDR3 spans 16 residues. The V gene end was trimmed by 2 bases and the J gene end by 5 bases; junction bases not matched to a gene: 7.

This clonotype was counted ten times or more. The chain couples TRBV24-1 to TRBJ2-2; no clear D. Germline values: CDR1 KGHDR, CDR2 SFDVKD. The CDR3 is made up of 13 amino acids. With 3 bases removed from V and 5 bases from J, the gap between germline ends came to 6 bases. The CDR3 loop is CATSDPSTGELFF. CDR3 bases: TGTGCCACCAGTGATCCTTCAACCGGGGAGCTGTTTTTT.

The rearrangement links TRBV20-1 to TRBJ2-1, with TRBD2 identical over 9 bases. The CDR3 loop spans 14 amino acids. With 1 base clipped from V and 4 bases from J, the junction kept 2 bases outside the gene matches. The V gene's germline CDR1 is DFQATT and CDR2 SNEGSKA (reference sequence). CDR3 in DNA: TGCAGTGCTAGAGGACTAGCGGAGTACAATGAGCAGTTCTTC. Protein sequence: CSARGLAEYNEQFF.

The chain employs TRBV20-1 and TRBJ2-5; 13 bases map to TRBD2. The CDR3 is made up of 18 amino acids. CDR1 and CDR2 from the germline V gene are DFQATT and SNEGSKA (reference sequence). Unmatched junction bases numbered 14, after V lost 2 bases and J lost 5 bases. The CDR3 sequence: CSARTSGTSGEMWETQYF. For the CDR3, the DNA is TGCAGTGCTAGAACATCCGGGACTAGCGGGGAGATGTGGGAGACCCAGTACTTC.

V and J are TRBV2 and TRBJ2-5; tentatively, D is TRBD1 (5 bases). This CDR3 has 12 amino acids. CDR1 is SNHLY and CDR2 is FYNNEI in the germline V gene. Trimming took off 3 bases at V and 7 bases at J, with 9 bases between the two ends. The CDR3 nucleotides are TGTGCCAGCAGTGATTATACAGGGACCCAGTACTTC. This sequence encodes CASSDYTGTQYF.

The genes are TRBV4-3 and TRBJ1-1; tentative D call: TRBD1 (5 bases). This CDR3 region has 14 residues. Deletions cut 4 bases from V and 1 base from J, with 10 bases between. From germline, CDR1 is LGHNA and CDR2 YSLEER. The CDR3 loop reads CASSLAGSNTEAFF. The CDR3 bases are TGCGCCAGCAGCCTTGCAGGGTCGAACACTGAAGCTTTCTTT.

This clonotype was picked up a small number of times. J is TRBJ2-7 and V is TRBV20-1; D gene unclear. The CDR3 covers 14 residues. Germline-derived CDR1 and CDR2 are DFQATT and SNEGSKA (reference sequence). The V gene lost 3 bases and the J gene lost 0 bases, with 12 bases spanning the gap. CDR3 region: CSARTRPFSYEQYF. As DNA, the CDR3 is TGCAGTGCTAGGACCAGGCCCTTCTCCTACGAGCAGTACTTC.

The chain carries TRBV20-1 and TRBJ2-3; D gene unclear. The CDR3 is 11 residues long. Germline CDR1 reads DFQATT; CDR2 reads SNEGSKA (reference sequence). Between the trimmed V and J ends, which lost 2 bases and 5 bases, there was a span of 5 bases. CDR3 sequence (DNA): TGCAGTGCTAGAAGGCAAGATACGCAGTATTTT. The encoded protein is CSARRQDTQYF.